The clone carrying this T cell receptor beta chain was picked up one time. The V end lost 3 bases, the J end lost 7 bases, and 19 bases lay between the germline ends. The CDR3 runs to 16 residues. Looked up from germline, CDR1 is SGHRS and CDR2 is YFSETQ. As handled by the study authors: How many nucleated cells were present was estimated from reference gene primer amplification. The method was immunoSEQ multiplex PCR; TCRdb's version includes in-frame clones alone and lacks a portion of them. The DNA gave D and trimming, while V, J and clone size come from that table. The sample includes about 68,000 clones, approximately 80% of them seen just once. The data were obtained in a study of blood T cell repertoires in COVID-19. Study-level information: The United States, Italy and Spain supplied acute and convalescent COVID-19 samples. The cDNA or gDNA used as material had been derived from T cells, B-cell-depleted T cells, or PBMCs.

This sequence originates from a woman in her forties or fifties with acute or convalescent COVID-19. The J gene is TRBJ1-4, the V gene TRBV5-1; tentatively, D is TRBD1 (5 bases). Source material: peripheral blood. CDR3 region: CASSWGLGDMGEKLFF. In nucleotides, the CDR3 is TGCGCCAGCAGCTGGGGCCTCGGCGACATGGGTGAAAAACTGTTTTTT.